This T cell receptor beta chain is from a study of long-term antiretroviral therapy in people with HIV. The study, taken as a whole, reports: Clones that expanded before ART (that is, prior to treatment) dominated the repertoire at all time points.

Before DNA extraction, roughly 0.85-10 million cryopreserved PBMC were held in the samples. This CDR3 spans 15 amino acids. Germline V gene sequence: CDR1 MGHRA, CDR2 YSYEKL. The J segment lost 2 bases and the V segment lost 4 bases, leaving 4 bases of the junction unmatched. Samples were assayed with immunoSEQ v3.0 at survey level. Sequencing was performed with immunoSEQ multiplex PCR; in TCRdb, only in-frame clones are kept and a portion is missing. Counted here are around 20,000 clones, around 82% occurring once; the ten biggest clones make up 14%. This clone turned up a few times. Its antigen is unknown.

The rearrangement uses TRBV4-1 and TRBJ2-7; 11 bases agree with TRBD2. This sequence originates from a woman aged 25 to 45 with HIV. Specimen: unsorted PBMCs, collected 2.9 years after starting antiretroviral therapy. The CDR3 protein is CASSLTSGGTYEQYV. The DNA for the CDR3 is TGCGCCAGCAGCCTCACTAGCGGGGGAACCTACGAGCAGTACGTC.